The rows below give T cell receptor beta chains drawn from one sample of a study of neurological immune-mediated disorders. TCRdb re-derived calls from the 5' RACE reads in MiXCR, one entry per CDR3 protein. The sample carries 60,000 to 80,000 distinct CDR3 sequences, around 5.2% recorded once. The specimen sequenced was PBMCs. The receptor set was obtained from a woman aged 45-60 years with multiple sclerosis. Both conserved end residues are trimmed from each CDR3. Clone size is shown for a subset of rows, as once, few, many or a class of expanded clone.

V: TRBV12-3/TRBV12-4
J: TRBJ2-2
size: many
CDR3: AGGGAGNTGELF

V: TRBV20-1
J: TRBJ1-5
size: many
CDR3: SARNDGNQPQH

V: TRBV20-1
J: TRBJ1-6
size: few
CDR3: SARTGTGDSPLN

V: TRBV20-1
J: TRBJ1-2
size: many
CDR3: SAWVQQGLGGYT

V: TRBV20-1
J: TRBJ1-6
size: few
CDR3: SARKDRRNSPLH

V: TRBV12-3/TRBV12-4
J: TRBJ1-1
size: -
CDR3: ASSLGGMNTEAF

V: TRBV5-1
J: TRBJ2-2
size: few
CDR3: ASRLAGGPGELF

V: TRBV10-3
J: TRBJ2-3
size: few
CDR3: ASRGAATDTQY

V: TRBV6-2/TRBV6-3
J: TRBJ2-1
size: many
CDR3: ASSPSPTSYNEQF

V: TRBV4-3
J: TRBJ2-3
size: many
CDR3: ASSQLAGGSTDTQY

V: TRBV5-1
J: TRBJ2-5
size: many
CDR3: ASSLGSGETQY

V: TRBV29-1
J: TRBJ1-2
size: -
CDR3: SVNELGKPNYGYT

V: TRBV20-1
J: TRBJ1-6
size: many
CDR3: SARDGAELTPLN

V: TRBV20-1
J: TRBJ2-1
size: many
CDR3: SASGQGAGDNEQF

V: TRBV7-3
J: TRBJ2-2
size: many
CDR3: ASSLTGGNPAAGELF